Listed below are T cell receptor beta chains from one sample, sequenced in a study of metastatic and nonmetastatic thyroid tumors. TCRdb reprocessed the PCR reads using MiXCR. The repertoire holds roughly 33,000 clones, 17% seen once, with around 7.5% in the top ten. Material: blood. The receptors here all came from a female donor with papillary thyroid cancer or a benign thyroid nodule (not recorded which). Some clones in this sample may be carry-over from other donors' samples. Both conserved end residues are part of each CDR3. A D gene is named only where the DNA matches it firmly.

D,J,V,CDR3
-,TRBJ2-7,TRBV18,CASSPRQGRTYEQYF
TRBD2,TRBJ2-7,TRBV11-3,CASSLGTGIEGTSASSYEQYF
-,TRBJ2-7,TRBV5-1,CASKLQSSSYEQYF
-,TRBJ1-1,TRBV2,CASMGGWNTEAFF
-,TRBJ1-1,TRBV2,CASDPWSGTEAFF
TRBD2,TRBJ2-3,TRBV6-1,CASSLLAGDTYTQYF
TRBD2,TRBJ2-1,TRBV10-3,CAISGASGRVDNEQFF
-,TRBJ2-1,TRBV19,CASRLGAAEFF
-,TRBJ2-1,TRBV5-6,CASSLVLAVGRVEQFF
-,TRBJ2-3,TRBV12-5,CASGLGTGMGADTQYF
-,TRBJ2-1,TRBV6-4,CASSDLEVGEQFF
TRBD2,TRBJ2-1,TRBV5-1,CASSFGGGQKDEQFF
-,TRBJ1-2,TRBV12-3/TRBV12-4,CASSLGRVYGYTF
-,TRBJ1-1,TRBV7-2,CASSMGTPKVEAFF
-,TRBJ2-1,TRBV27,CASSLVRWYEQFF
-,TRBJ2-7,TRBV20-1,CSADGTQGGSYEQYF
-,TRBJ2-5,TRBV7-9,CASSKEGETQYF
-,TRBJ2-3,TRBV7-9,CASSPSTDTQYF
TRBD1,TRBJ2-7,TRBV18,CASSPDRGHEQYF
-,TRBJ1-2,TRBV30,CAWSEGGLYGYTF
-,TRBJ2-3,TRBV2,CASSEALRGYF
TRBD1,TRBJ2-1,TRBV12-3/TRBV12-4,CASSRDRSGYNEQFF
-,TRBJ2-6,TRBV7-9,CASWVSANVLTF
TRBD2,TRBJ2-1,TRBV24-1,CATSYPTSGRGNEQFF
TRBD2,TRBJ2-1,TRBV5-1,CASSLSAGGTSYNEQFF
TRBD2,TRBJ2-1,TRBV20-1,CSARVLPIGGVSGRGNEQFF
-,TRBJ2-7,TRBV12-3/TRBV12-4,CASTSDRKIYEQYF
-,TRBJ2-7,TRBV10-1,CASSAGTASYEQYF
-,TRBJ2-3,TRBV15,CATSRDQDTQYF
-,TRBJ1-4,TRBV6-1,CASSEALPRLINEKLFF
-,TRBJ2-6,TRBV7-9,CASSSDLPGANVLTF
TRBD2,TRBJ2-1,TRBV10-3,CAISEGTSGGSEQFF
TRBD2,TRBJ2-1,TRBV25-1,CASSLHHKTSGSHNEQFF
-,TRBJ1-5,TRBV27,CASSSSAYSNQPQHF
-,TRBJ2-7,TRBV11-2,CASSHTDTFYEQYF
TRBD2,TRBJ2-7,TRBV7-2,CASSASGVSYEQYF
TRBD2,TRBJ2-1,TRBV20-1,CSASTSGRSYNEQFF
TRBD2,TRBJ2-1,TRBV11-2,CASSPGTSGAYNEQFF
-,TRBJ2-1,TRBV3-1,CASSQAPLAYNEQFF
-,TRBJ2-3,TRBV6-4,CASRGDSTDKQYF
TRBD1,TRBJ2-7,TRBV10-1,CASSESGQGYEQYF
-,TRBJ2-6,TRBV7-2,CASSPVGFATNVLTF
-,TRBJ1-1,TRBV6-1,CASRLAHGWNTEAFF
TRBD1,TRBJ1-2,TRBV19,CASSPETGVYGYTF
-,TRBJ1-1,TRBV6-2/TRBV6-3,CASFRETTGAFF
-,TRBJ1-4,TRBV9,CASSKGVANEKLFF
-,TRBJ1-4,TRBV3-1,CASSQGGSREKLFF
-,TRBJ2-7,TRBV6-6,CASSYLACSYEQYF
-,TRBJ2-7,TRBV7-9,CASSLIPGAHQYF
-,TRBJ2-5,TRBV18,CASSPTDLQETQYF
-,TRBJ2-1,TRBV7-9,CASSLTGSLPYNEQFF
-,TRBJ2-5,TRBV24-1,CATSVLWGAEETQYF
TRBD2,TRBJ2-1,TRBV6-4,CASSDGAGGPSEQFF
TRBD2,TRBJ2-7,TRBV7-8,CASSLGTSPYEQYF
-,TRBJ2-7,TRBV20-1,CSAGDDGQGNEQYF
TRBD2,TRBJ2-3,TRBV7-8,CAASEAGEADTQYF
TRBD2,TRBJ2-5,TRBV12-5,CASGLRLAGGETQYF